The source of this T cell receptor beta chain is a study of siplizumab effects on memory and regulatory T cells (dated by TCRdb to between 2018 and 2020). Study-wide context: The study looked at the effect of siplizumab, an anti-CD2 antibody, on alloreactive T-cell subsets in allogeneic mixed lymphocyte reactions made from human PBMCs.

Additional sequencing covered unstimulated subsets from three donor pairs, namely CD8+ effector memory, CD4+ naive, CD8+ TEMRA, CD4+ memory and CD8+ naive. Sorted unstimulated T cells and proliferating T cells recovered from mixed lymphocyte reactions underwent TCRbeta CDR3 sequencing. Fresh whole blood from 9 to 10 HLA-typed healthy donors served as the source for isolating PBMCs. Remarks on this clone: There is no known antigen for this receptor. Base qualities are not provided; no much larger clone lies one nucleotide away.

The library was built by means of the immunoSEQ multiplex PCR assay. Each sample had 90,000 to 100,000 TCR templates assayed by the deep sequencing platform. Genomic DNA extracted from sorted T cells was used for TCRbeta CDR3 sequencing. Per the source publication's procedure: The R programming language was used for the clonal analysis of the TCRbeta CDR3 data. Unstimulated samples were compared with post-reaction CFSE-low samples to define alloreactive CD4+ and CD8+ clones. Regulatory or non-regulatory origin of alloreactive CD4+ clones was assigned by matching sequences to the sorted unstimulated Treg and non-Treg repertoires. Here the immuneACCESS table is served through TCRdb, limited to in-frame sequences with V and J called. Missing clones are a known gap in these copies; in checked studies unresolved V genes cover under half, and the rest lacks a known reason. The V and J calls and clone size come from that table; D and trimming were worked out from the DNA. This sample holds some 100,000 clones; around 97% were observed only once. The ten largest clones add up to less than 0.035% of the sample.

Broad study findings and their caveats: No functional confirmation was obtained for the suppressive function of proliferating Tregs from siplizumab cultures. About 75-97% of proliferating CD4+ or CD8+ clones could not be given a naive or memory phenotype. Siplizumab significantly lowered the cumulative frequency of alloreactive sequences that could be traced to unstimulated CD4+ memory T cells. Compared with memory T cells, unstimulated naive T cells appeared more diverse, and naive cells seemed to make a substantial contribution to the alloresponse. Because sequences below about 10^-5 frequency were poorly captured, only a minor fraction of alloreactive clones could be mapped to unstimulated subsets. Among mappable alloreactive CD4+ clones, the Treg-derived fraction averaged about 70% with siplizumab versus around 29% in control reactions.

There are 13 amino acids in the CDR3, from cysteine to phenylalanine inclusive. Of the read, only the CDR3 DNA is kept; its 39 bases are in frame from base 1. Trimming removed 7 bases from V and 5 bases from J, leaving 14 bases between the germline ends. CDR1 and CDR2 were assigned from the germline V gene (reference sequence) as SEHNR and FQNEAQ. The sequenced material came from naive CD4+ T cells sorted from blood. The meaning of the sample's cell subset or site label: unstimulated naive T cells. The TCR sequence derives from a human donor in good health. In this chain, TRBV7-9 is recombined with TRBJ1-2; a confident D gene designation cannot be given. This receptor has the CDR3 CASTHSPAYGYTF. The DNA is TGTGCCAGCACTCATTCGCCCGCGTATGGCTACACCTTC.